These 22 T cell receptor beta chains were sequenced from one sample in a study of spatial heterogeneity in lung cancer (dated by TCRdb to about 2019). Study-level results and caveats: The number of expanded intratumoral alpha and beta TCRs correlated with the tumor nonsynonymous mutation count.

These TCRs' antigens remain unknown. Per the publication, the time point label means: sample taken at primary tumor resection. Receptors were amplified or captured by 5' RACE. TCRdb names NextSeq 500 as the instrument used. Starting from the raw public reads, TCRdb applied fastp trimming at Q25, assembled clones with MiXCR and retained in-frame beta chains. Here each entry gathers all rows of one CDR3 protein and keeps the most common genes and DNA. The sample table lists over 10,000 distinct CDR3 sequences, roughly 3.4% of them with a count of one. Jointly, the top ten make up 6% to 8.5% of the sample. The input for sequencing was lung tumor tissue, taken at surgery. Receptors originate from a male donor with early-stage non-small cell lung cancer.

In this sample, this clonotype turned up many times. The rearrangement links TRBV7-2 to TRBJ2-3; 15 positions agree with TRBD2. The ends lost 5 bases at V and 5 bases at J; junction bases unmatched: 8. The germline V gene encodes CDR1 SGHTA and CDR2 FQGNSA. This CDR3 is built from 17 residues. The CDR3 reads CASSPLWGLAGGDTQYF. Here the CDR3 DNA reads TGTGCCAGCAGCCCGCTTTGGGGACTAGCGGGGGGAGATACGCAGTATTTT.

This clonotype was counted ten times or more. The gene calls are TRBV6-5 and TRBJ2-6; D is unresolved. From germline, CDR1 is MNHEY and CDR2 SVGAGI. This CDR3 has 15 residues. The V and J ends lost 7 bases and 0 bases respectively, with 10 bases between them. The CDR3 loop reads CASKQGPSGANVLTF. For the CDR3, the DNA is TGTGCCAGCAAACAAGGGCCCTCTGGGGCCAACGTCCTGACTTTC.

This clonotype was observed at least ten times. This chain uses TRBV2 with TRBJ1-2, with D possibly TRBD1 on 5 matching bases. The germline V gene encodes CDR1 SNHLY and CDR2 FYNNEI. V gave up 7 bases and J gave up 6 bases, with 12 bases separating them. This CDR3 comprises 12 residues. CDR3 protein: CASTFQGNGYTF. The DNA for the CDR3 is TGTGCCAGCACATTTCAGGGTAATGGCTACACCTTC. Combining the CDR3 with reference TRBV2 and TRBJ1-2 gives the whole variable domain EPEVTQTPSHQVTQMGQEVILRCVPISNHLYFYWYRQILGQKVEFLVSFYNNEISEKSEIFDDQFSVERPDGSNFTLKIRSTKLEDSAMYFCASTFQGNGYTFGSGTRLTVV.

This clonotype was seen more than once but under ten times. The genes are TRBV30 and TRBJ2-3; the D gene is possibly TRBD1 (5 bases). CDR1 and CDR2 (germline): GTSNPN, SVGIG (reference sequence). The V gene lost 0 bases and the J gene lost 3 bases, with 13 bases spanning the gap. The CDR3 is 15 amino acids. This chain's CDR3 is CAWSVKGQGTDTQYF. Written as DNA, the CDR3 is TGTGCCTGGAGTGTAAAGGGGCAAGGGACAGATACGCAGTATTTT.

This clonotype was seen ten or more times. This rearrangement joins TRBV20-1 to TRBJ2-5, with 12 bases matching TRBD2. The J segment lost 5 bases and the V segment lost 6 bases, leaving 10 bases of the junction unmatched. The CDR3 spans 15 residues. The V gene's germline CDR1 is DFQATT and CDR2 SNEGSKA (reference sequence). The CDR3: CSAGTSGYPGETQYF. The CDR3 region has the DNA TGCAGTGCCGGGACTAGCGGGTACCCCGGGGAGACCCAGTACTTC.

This clonotype occurred many times. The chain joins TRBV24-1 to TRBJ2-2, with no clear D. The CDR3 runs 13 residues. V lost 8 bases, J lost 0 bases, and 6 bases lay in between. Germline assignment: CDR1 KGHDR and CDR2 SFDVKD. In DNA form, the CDR3 reads TGTGCCACCAATACAGCGAACACCGGGGAGCTGTTTTTT. Translating gives CATNTANTGELFF.

This clonotype was seen at least ten times. The chain carries TRBV18 and TRBJ2-5; TRBD1 agrees at 8 bases. The CDR3 covers 15 residues. Germline CDR1 and CDR2: KGHSH and LQKENI. Trimming removed 0 bases from V and 4 bases from J; junction bases left unmatched: 4. The CDR3 region is CASSPPRTGRETQYF. CDR3 DNA sequence: TGTGCCAGCTCACCACCTAGGACAGGGCGAGAGACCCAGTACTTC.

The J gene is TRBJ2-7, the V gene TRBV3-1; the match to TRBD2 covers 10 bases. The CDR3 sequence is 14 residues long. Germline CDR1 and CDR2: LGHDT and YNNKEL (reference sequence). The trim removed 5 bases at V and 3 bases at J, leaving 4 bases unmatched. The CDR3 protein is CASSKSGRVYEQYF. The CDR3 DNA reads as TGTGCCAGCAGCAAAAGCGGGAGGGTCTACGAGCAGTACTTC.

On this clonotype itself: One base away lies a much larger clone, so this may be a sequencing read error. The chain links TRBV5-4 to TRBJ2-3; D perhaps matches TRBD2 (6 bases). Germline V gene sequence: CDR1 SGHNT, CDR2 YYREEE (reference sequence). The CDR3 has 17 amino acids. The DNA of the CDR3 is TGTGACAGCAGCTTTCGGGGGACTCGCCCTAGCACAGATACGCAGTATTTT. Translating it yields CDSSFRGTRPSTDTQYF.

This clonotype came up many times. CDR3 nucleotide sequence: TGTGCCAGCAGGAAGGGACTAGCGGACCTCTCCTACGAGCAGTACTTC. It codes for CASRKGLADLSYEQYF. V is TRBV2 and J is TRBJ2-7; 11 positions match TRBD2. V lost 6 bases, J lost 0 bases, and 7 bases stayed unmatched. Germline values: CDR1 SNHLY, CDR2 FYNNEI. The CDR3 runs to 16 residues.

This clonotype counts as medium-sized (0.01 to 0.1%). The chain employs TRBV6-1 and TRBJ1-1; perhaps TRBD1 as D (5 bases). CDR1 and CDR2 (germline): MNHNS, SASEGT. CDR3 size: 16 residues. The V end was cut by 5 bases, the J end by 4 bases, with 20 bases between. The CDR3 protein is CASSPDSYSATTEAFF. DNA of the CDR3: TGTGCCAGCAGTCCTGACAGTTACAGCGCTACCACTGAAGCTTTCTTT.

At least ten counts were recorded for this clonotype. This chain connects TRBV7-8 to TRBJ1-1, with 9 bases that match TRBD1. The V and J ends lost 1 base and 3 bases, in that order; junction bases with no gene match: 3. The CDR3 runs 15 residues. Germline values: CDR1 SGHVS, CDR2 FQNEAQ. CDR3 coding DNA: TGTGCCAGCAGCTTAGTGGGACAGGGTTACACTGAAGCTTTCTTT. Its protein is CASSLVGQGYTEAFF.

The sample holds many counts of this clonotype. This chain links TRBV7-9 with TRBJ1-2; D gene uncertain. V dropped 2 bases and J dropped 9 bases, with 22 bases sitting between them. This CDR3 spans 16 amino acids. The germline V gene has CDR1 SEHNR and CDR2 FQNEAQ (reference sequence). CDR3 amino acids: CASSLNAGGTPQSYTF. The CDR3, as DNA: TGTGCCAGCAGCTTAAATGCAGGCGGAACCCCTCAAAGCTACACCTTC.

This clonotype is judged medium-sized. This CDR3 is CAISEAKGGEQYV. For the CDR3, the DNA is TGTGCCATCAGTGAGGCCAAGGGGGGTGAGCAGTACGTC. V is TRBV10-3 and J is TRBJ2-7; D possibly matches TRBD1 or TRBD2 (6 bases each). Germline loops: CDR1 ENHRY, CDR2 SYGVKD. This CDR3 has 13 residues. Between the trimmed V and J ends, which lost 2 bases and 7 bases, there was a span of 12 bases.

The rearrangement links TRBV5-6 to TRBJ2-5; D not resolved. V was trimmed by 4 bases and J by 0 bases, leaving 10 bases between them. Germline V gene data show CDR1 as SGHDT and CDR2 as YYEEEE. This CDR3 is built from 14 residues. Written as DNA, the CDR3 is TGTGCCAGCAGCCCCGGGCGGAACCAAGAGACCCAGTACTTC. Amino acid sequence: CASSPGRNQETQYF.

This clonotype was picked up many times. Given a much more abundant clone one base away, this may be a read error. The chain recombines TRBV20-1 with TRBJ1-2; a weak D match, TRBD1 (5 bases). This CDR3 has 14 residues. In germline, CDR1 is DFQATT, CDR2 SNEGSKA (reference sequence). The CDR3 nucleotides read TGCAGTGCTATCCCTCCGGGAATCGCGTGGGGCTACAACTTC. This translates into CSAIPPGIAWGYNF.

This clonotype was observed at least ten times. This chain uses TRBV6-5 with TRBJ2-4; TRBD1 is a possible D gene (5 bases). The V end lost 6 bases, the J end lost 2 bases, and 14 bases lay between the germline ends. This CDR3 has 15 amino acids. Per germline, CDR1 MNHEY and CDR2 SVGAGI. CDR3 coding DNA: TGTGCCAGCAGGCCCATCAGGGAAACCAAAAACATTCAGTACTTC. Encoded protein: CASRPIRETKNIQYF.

This clonotype came up many times. This chain joins TRBV4-1 and TRBJ1-4; no clear D. The CDR3 length is 16 residues. V was clipped by 4 bases and J by 7 bases, with 19 bases between them. Germline V lookup: CDR1 MGHRA, CDR2 YSYEKL. DNA of the CDR3: TGCGCCAGCAGCCGTACGCCGGGGAAATATGGTGAAAAACTGTTTTTT. It translates to CASSRTPGKYGEKLFF.

This clonotype was recorded many times. The chain employs TRBV20-1 and TRBJ2-3, with D perhaps TRBD1 (6 bases). V was shortened by 3 bases and J by 2 bases, with 18 bases between the two germline ends. The CDR3 is 16 amino acids. Per germline, CDR1 DFQATT and CDR2 SNEGSKA (reference sequence). CDR3 bases: TGCAGTGCTAGCGGGTTTGACAGGTATTACACAGATACGCAGTATTTT. Translating it yields CSASGFDRYYTDTQYF.

This clonotype was seen a handful of times. J is TRBJ2-5 and V is TRBV12-3 or TRBV12-4, with D possibly TRBD2 on 6 matching bases. The CDR3 runs to 16 residues. Trimming pared 2 bases from V and 2 bases from J, leaving 15 bases between. Here the CDR3 DNA reads TGTGCCAGCAGTTTAAGTTTAGGGACTTGTCAAGAGACCCAGTACTTC. Encoded protein: CASSLSLGTCQETQYF.

The sample holds many counts of this clonotype. This chain connects TRBV5-1 to TRBJ2-1; D is ambiguous. V was clipped by 0 bases and J by 9 bases, with 7 bases between them. This CDR3 is built from 12 residues. Germline CDR1 reads SGHRS; CDR2 reads YFSETQ. The CDR3 DNA is TGCGCCAGCAGCTTGGAGGTTGGTGAGCAGTTCTTC. This encodes CASSLEVGEQFF.

In this sample, this clonotype turned up many times. CDR3 in amino acids: CSARVRESGEQYF. The DNA of the CDR3 is TGCAGTGCTAGAGTTCGGGAGTCGGGTGAGCAGTACTTC. This rearrangement joins TRBV20-1 to TRBJ2-7; a possible D gene is TRBD2 (6 bases). The germline V and J ends were trimmed by 1 base and 7 bases, with 14 bases remaining between them. Per the germline V gene, CDR1 is DFQATT and CDR2 is SNEGSKA (reference sequence). The CDR3 runs 13 residues.